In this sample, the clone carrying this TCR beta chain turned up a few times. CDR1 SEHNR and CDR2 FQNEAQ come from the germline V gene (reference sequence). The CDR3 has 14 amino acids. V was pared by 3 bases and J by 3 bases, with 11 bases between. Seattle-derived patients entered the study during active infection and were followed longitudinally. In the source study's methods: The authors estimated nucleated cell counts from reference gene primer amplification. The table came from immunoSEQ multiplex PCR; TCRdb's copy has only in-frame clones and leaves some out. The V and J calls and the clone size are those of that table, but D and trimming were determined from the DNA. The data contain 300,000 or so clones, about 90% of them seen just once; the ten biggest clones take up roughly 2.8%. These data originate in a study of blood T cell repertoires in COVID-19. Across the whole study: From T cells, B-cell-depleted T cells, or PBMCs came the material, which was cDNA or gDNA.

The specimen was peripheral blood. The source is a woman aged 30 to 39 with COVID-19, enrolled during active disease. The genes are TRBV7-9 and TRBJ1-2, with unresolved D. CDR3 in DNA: TGTGCCAGCAGCTTTTTTAGAGGCGACTATGGCTACACCTTC. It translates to CASSFFRGDYGYTF. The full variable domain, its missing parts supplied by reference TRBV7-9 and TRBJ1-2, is DTGVSQNPRHKITKRGQNVTFRCDPISEHNRLYWYRQTLGQGPEFLTYFQNEAQLEKSRLLSDRFSAERPKGSFSTLEIQRTEQGDSAMYLCASSFFRGDYGYTFGSGTRLTVV.